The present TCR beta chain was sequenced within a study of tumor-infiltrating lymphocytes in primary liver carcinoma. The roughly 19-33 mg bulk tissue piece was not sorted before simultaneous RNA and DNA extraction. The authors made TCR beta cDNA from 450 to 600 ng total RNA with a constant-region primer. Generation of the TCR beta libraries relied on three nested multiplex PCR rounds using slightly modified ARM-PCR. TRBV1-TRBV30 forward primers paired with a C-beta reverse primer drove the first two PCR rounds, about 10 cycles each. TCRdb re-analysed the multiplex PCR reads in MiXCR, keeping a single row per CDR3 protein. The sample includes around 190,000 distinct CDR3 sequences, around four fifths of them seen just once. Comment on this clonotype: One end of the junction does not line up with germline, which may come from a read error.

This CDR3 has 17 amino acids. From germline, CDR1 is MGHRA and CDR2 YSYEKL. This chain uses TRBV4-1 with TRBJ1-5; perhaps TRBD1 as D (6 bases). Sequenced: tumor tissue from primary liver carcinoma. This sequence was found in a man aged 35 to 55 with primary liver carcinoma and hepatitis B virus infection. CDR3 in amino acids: CASSQDNLPGGNQPQHF. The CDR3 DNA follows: TGCGCCAGTAGCCAAGATAATCTCCCAGGGGGCAATCAGCCCCAGCATTTT.